This T cell receptor (beta chain) was captured by sequencing in a study of T cells after yellow fever vaccination. Study details: Among memory cells, EM, EMRA, CM and Tscm subsets were sorted using CD3, CD45RA, CCR7 and CD95. Study-wide results and caveats: Day 0 sorted memory subsets lacked detectable levels of almost all vaccine-responding clonotypes. Clones that expanded after primary vaccination mostly reappeared after the booster (96% CD4, 75% to 90% CD8). Clonotype sharing between CD4 and CD8 compartments was small.

TCRdb reprocessed the 5' RACE reads with MiXCR, giving one entry per CDR3 protein. The data show 11,000 to 15,000 distinct CDR3 sequences, roughly 7.2% seen once. CDR3 length: 16 amino acids. V lost 6 bases and J lost 5; bases outside the gene matches: 10. This clonotype was detected ten times or more. V gene TRBV12-3 or TRBV12-4 combines with J gene TRBJ2-2, with 9 nucleotides matching TRBD1. The origin of this receptor is a young man who received the YFV17D yellow fever vaccine. Sequencing used PBMCs, either bulk or a sorted T-cell subset (CD4+, CD8+, memory, or dextramer-sorted; not recorded which), obtained on the day of the yellow fever booster vaccination. The CDR3 reads CASSRQLGQGTGELFF. The CDR3 region has the DNA TGTGCCAGCAGCAGACAATTAGGACAGGGGACCGGGGAGCTGTTTTTT.